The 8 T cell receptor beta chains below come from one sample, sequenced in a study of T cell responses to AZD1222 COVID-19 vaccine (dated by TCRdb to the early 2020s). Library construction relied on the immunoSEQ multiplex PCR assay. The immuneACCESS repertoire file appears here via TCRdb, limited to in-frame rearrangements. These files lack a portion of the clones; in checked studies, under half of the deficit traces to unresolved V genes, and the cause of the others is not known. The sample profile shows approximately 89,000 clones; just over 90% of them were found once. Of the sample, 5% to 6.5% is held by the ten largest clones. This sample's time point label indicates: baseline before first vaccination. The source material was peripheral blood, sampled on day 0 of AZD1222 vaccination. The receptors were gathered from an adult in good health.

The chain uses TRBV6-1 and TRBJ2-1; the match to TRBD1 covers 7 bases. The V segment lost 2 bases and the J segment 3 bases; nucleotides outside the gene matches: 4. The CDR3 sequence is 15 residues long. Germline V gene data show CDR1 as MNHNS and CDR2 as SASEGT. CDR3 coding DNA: TGTGCCAGCAGTGAAACCGGGACAGACTACAATGAGCAGTTCTTC. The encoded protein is CASSETGTDYNEQFF.

CDR3 protein: CASSIQGLGQPQHF. The DNA of the CDR3 is TGTGCCAGTAGTATACAGGGACTCGGTCAGCCCCAGCATTTT. The chain carries TRBV19 and TRBJ1-5, with a tentative D call TRBD1 (5 bases). V gave up 2 bases and J gave up 6 bases, with 11 bases separating them. Germline V CDR1 and CDR2: LNHDA, SQIVND (reference sequence). The CDR3 extends over 14 amino acids.

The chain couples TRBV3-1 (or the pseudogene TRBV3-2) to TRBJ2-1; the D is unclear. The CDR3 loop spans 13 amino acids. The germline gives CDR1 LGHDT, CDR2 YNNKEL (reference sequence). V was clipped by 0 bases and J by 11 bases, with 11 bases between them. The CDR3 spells CASSQDRTIQQFF. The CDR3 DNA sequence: TGTGCCAGCAGCCAAGATCGTACGATACAGCAGTTCTTC.

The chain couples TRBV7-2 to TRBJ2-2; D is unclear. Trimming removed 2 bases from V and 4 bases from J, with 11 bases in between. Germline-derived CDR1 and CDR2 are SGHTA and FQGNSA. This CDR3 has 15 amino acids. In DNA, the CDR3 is TGTGCCAGCAGCTTACCGACTGGGCGCACCGGGGAGCTGTTTTTT. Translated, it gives CASSLPTGRTGELFF.

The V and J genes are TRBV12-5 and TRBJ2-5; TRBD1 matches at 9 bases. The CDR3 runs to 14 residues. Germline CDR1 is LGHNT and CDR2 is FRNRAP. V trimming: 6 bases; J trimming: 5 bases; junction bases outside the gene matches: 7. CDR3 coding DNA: TGTGCTAGTGGGCCGGGACAGGGTCAGGAGACCCAGTACTTC. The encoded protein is CASGPGQGQETQYF.

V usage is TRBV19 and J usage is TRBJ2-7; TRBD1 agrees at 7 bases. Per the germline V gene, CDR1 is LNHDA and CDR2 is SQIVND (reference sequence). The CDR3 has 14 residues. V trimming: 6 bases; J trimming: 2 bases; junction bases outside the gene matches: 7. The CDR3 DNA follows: TGTGCCAGTAGCCCCGGACAGGTCCCCTACGAGCAGTACTTC. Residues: CASSPGQVPYEQYF.

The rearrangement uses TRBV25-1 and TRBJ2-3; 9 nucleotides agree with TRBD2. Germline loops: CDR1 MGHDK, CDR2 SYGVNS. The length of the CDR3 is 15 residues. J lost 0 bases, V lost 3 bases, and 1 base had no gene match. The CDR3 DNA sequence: TGTGCCAGCAGTGAGACTAGCGGAAGCACAGATACGCAGTATTTT. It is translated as CASSETSGSTDTQYF.

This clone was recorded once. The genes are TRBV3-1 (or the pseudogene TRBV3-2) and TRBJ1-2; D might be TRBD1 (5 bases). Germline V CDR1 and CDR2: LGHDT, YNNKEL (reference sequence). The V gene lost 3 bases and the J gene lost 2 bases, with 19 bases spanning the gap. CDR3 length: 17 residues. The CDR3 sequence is CASSHQGYSGLNYGYTF. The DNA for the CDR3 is TGTGCCAGCAGCCATCAAGGATATTCAGGGCTAAACTATGGCTACACCTTC.